This record looks at one T cell receptor beta chain sequence and its context. The antigen remains undetermined. This PCR relied on a set of 60 Vbeta primers and 13 Jbeta primers. The repertoire was sequenced with immunoSEQ multiplex PCR; TCRdb's copy has only in-frame clones and lacks some. The sample records 100,000 to 150,000 clones, over 60% being singletons. Donors in the study were healthy people who gave bone marrow. CDR3 length: 14 residues. J gave up 7 bases and V 4 bases, and 4 bases lay outside the gene matches. Looked up from germline, CDR1 is ENHRY and CDR2 is SYGVKD. The data belong to a study of cytomegalovirus exposure and HLA in healthy donors. Findings and limits, study-wide: Relative to equally common others, HLA-associated TCR beta chains showed greater clonal expansion in a later analysis.

The sequencing input was PBMCs. This rearrangement joins TRBV10-3 to TRBJ1-1; 12 positions match TRBD1. The TCR was taken from a man aged 50 to 60 in good health and CMV-seronegative. CDR3 sequence reads: CAISAGTGGREAFF. Here the CDR3 DNA reads TGTGCCATCAGTGCCGGGACAGGGGGCCGTGAAGCTTTCTTT.